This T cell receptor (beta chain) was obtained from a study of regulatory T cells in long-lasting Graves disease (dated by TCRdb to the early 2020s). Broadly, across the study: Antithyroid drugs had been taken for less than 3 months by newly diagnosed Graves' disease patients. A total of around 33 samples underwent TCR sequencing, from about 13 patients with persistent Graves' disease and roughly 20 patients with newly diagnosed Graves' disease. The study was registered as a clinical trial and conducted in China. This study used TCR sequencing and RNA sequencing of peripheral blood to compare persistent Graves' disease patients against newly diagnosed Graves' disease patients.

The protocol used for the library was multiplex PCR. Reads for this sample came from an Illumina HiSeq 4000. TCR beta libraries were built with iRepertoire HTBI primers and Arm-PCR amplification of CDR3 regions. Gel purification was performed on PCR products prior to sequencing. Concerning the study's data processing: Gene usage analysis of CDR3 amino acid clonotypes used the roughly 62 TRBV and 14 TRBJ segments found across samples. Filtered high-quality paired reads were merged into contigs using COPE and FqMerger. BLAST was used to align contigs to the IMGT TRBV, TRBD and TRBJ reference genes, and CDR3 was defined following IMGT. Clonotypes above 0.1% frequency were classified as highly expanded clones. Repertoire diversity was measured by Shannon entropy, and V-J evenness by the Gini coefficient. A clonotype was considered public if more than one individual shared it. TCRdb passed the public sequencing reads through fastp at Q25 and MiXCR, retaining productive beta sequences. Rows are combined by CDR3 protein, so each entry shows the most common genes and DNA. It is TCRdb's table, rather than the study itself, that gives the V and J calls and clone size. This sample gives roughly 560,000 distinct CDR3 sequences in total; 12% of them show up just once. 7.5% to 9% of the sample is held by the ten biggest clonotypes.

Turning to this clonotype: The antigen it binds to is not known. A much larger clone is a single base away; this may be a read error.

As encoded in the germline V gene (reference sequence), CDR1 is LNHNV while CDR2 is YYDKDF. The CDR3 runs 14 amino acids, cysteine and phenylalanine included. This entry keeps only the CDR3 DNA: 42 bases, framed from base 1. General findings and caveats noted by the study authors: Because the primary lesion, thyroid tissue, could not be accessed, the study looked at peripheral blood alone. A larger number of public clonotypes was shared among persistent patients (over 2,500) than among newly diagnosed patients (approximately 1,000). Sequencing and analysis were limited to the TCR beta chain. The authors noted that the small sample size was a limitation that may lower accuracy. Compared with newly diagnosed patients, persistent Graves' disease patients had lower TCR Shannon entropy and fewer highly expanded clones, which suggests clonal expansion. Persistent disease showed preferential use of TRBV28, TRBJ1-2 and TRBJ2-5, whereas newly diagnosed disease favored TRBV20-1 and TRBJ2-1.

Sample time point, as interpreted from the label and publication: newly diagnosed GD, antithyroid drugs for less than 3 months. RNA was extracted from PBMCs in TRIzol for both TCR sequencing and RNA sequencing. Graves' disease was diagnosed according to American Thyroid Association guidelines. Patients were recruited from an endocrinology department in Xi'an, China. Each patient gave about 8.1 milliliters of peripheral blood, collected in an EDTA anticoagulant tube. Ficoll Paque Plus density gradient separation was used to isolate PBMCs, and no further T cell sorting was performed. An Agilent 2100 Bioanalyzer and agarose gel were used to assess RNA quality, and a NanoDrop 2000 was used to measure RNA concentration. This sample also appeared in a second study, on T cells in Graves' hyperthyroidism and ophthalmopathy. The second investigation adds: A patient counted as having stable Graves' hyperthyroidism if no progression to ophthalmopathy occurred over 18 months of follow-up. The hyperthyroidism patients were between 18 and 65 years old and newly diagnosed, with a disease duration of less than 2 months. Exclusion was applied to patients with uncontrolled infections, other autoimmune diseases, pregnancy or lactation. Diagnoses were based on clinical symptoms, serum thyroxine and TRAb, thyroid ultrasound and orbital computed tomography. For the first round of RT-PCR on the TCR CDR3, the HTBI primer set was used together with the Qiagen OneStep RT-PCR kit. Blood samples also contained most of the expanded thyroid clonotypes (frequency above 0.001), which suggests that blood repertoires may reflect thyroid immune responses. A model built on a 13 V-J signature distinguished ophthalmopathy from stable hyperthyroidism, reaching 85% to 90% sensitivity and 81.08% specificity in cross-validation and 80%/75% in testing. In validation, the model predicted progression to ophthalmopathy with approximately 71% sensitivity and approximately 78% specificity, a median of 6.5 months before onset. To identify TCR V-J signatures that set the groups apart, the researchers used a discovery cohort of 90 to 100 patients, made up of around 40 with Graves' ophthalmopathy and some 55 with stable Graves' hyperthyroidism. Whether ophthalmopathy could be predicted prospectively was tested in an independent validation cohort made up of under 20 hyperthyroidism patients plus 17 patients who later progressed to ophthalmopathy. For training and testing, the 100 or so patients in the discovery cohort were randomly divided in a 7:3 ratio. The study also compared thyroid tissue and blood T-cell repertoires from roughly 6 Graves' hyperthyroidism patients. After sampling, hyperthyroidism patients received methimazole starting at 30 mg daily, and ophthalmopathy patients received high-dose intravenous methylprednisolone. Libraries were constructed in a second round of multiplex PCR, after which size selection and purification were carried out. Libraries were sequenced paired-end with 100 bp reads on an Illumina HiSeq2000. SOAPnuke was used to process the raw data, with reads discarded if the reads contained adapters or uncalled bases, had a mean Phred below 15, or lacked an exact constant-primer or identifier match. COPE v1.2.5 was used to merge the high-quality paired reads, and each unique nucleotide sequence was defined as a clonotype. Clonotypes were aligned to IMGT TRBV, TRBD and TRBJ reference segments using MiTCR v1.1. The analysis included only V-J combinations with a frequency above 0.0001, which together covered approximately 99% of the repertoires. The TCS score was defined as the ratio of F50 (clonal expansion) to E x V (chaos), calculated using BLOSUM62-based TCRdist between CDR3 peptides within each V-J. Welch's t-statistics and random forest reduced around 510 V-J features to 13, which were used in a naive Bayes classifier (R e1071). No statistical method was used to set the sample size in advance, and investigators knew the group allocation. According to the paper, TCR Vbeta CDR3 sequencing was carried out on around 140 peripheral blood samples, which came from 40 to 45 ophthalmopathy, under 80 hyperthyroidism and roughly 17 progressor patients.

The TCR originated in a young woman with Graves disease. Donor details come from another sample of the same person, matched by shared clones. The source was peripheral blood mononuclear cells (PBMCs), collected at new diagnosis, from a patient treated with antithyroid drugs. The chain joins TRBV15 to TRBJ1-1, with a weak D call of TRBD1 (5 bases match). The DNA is TGTGCCGCCAGCGCCTTTCAGGGGAACACTGAAGCTTTCTTT. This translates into CAASAFQGNTEAFF. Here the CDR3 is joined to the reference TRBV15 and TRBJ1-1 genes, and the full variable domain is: DAMVIQNPRYQVTQFGKPVTLSCSQTLNHNVMYWYQQKSSQAPKLLFHYYDKDFNNEADTPDNFQSRRPNTSFCFLDIRSPGLGDTAMYLCAASAFQGNTEAFFGQGTRLTVV.